The source of this T cell receptor beta chain is a study of cytotoxic CD8 clonotypes in ibrutinib-treated CLL. This clone appeared a few times. Trimming removed 9 bases from V and 2 bases from J; junction bases left unmatched: 9. Looked up from germline, CDR1 is KGHSH and CDR2 is LQKENI. The CDR3 spans 14 residues. Produced via immunoSEQ multiplex PCR; TCRdb's table is partial and in-frame only. The table has around 140,000 clones, around 84% seen once. Source: PBMCs, taken after 36 months of ibrutinib treatment. This receptor was obtained from a human donor with chronic lymphocytic leukemia. V gene TRBV18 combines with J gene TRBJ2-5; 7 nucleotides agree with TRBD1. The CDR3 loop reads CASTSTGWQETQYF. The CDR3 DNA sequence: TGTGCCAGTACATCGACAGGGTGGCAAGAGACCCAGTACTTC.